This T cell receptor (beta chain) was recovered during a study of CD8 T cells in ankylosing spondylitis. V was clipped by 5 bases and J by 5 bases; unmatched bases: 9. Germline V gene lookup returns CDR1 MNHEY and CDR2 SVGEGT. The CDR3 has 15 residues. This clonotype was detected many times. Antigen: not known. Notes on the study in general: Disease-linked clones, CD8+, were relatively rare in peripheral blood. Blood from ankylosing spondylitis patients appeared to carry a characteristic roughly 8-variant TCR beta motif. Clones linked to disease were reported to show significant enrichment in matched ankylosing spondylitis synovial fluid.

TCRdb re-called the 5' RACE reads with MiXCR, one entry per CDR3 protein. The sample yields more than 20,000 distinct CDR3 sequences, roughly 13% seen once. The sequence came from a male donor with ankylosing spondylitis or in good health (not recorded which). Material: blood. The chain links TRBV6-2 or TRBV6-3 to TRBJ2-1; 7 nucleotides line up with TRBD1. Written as DNA, the CDR3 is TGTGCCAGCAGTAACAGGGGAACTTTAAACAATGAGCAGTTCTTC. Translating gives CASSNRGTLNNEQFF.